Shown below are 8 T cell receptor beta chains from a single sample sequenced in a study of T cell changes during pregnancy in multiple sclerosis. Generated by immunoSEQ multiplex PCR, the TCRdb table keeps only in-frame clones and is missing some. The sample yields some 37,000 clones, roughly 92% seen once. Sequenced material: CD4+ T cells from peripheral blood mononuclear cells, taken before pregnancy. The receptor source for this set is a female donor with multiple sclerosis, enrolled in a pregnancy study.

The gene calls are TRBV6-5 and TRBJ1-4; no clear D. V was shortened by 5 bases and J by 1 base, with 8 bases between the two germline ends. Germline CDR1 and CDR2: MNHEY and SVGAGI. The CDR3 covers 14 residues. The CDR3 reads CASSPRRTNEKLFF. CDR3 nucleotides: TGTGCCAGCAGTCCGAGGAGAACTAATGAAAAACTGTTTTTT.

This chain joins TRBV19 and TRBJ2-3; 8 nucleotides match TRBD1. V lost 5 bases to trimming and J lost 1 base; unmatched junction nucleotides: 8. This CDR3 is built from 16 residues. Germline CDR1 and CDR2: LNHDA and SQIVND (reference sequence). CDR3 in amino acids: CASSATGTGGTDTQYF. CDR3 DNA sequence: TGTGCCAGTAGTGCAACCGGGACAGGTGGCACAGATACGCAGTATTTT.

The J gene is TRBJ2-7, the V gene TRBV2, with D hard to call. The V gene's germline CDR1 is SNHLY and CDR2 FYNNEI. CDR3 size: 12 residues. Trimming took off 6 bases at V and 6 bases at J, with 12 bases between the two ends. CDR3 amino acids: CASREEFGEQYF. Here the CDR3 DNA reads TGTGCCAGCAGAGAGGAATTCGGCGAGCAGTACTTC.

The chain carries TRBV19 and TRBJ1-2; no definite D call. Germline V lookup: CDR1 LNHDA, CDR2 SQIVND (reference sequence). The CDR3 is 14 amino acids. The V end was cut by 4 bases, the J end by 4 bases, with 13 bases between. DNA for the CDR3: TGTGCCAGTAGTAATTCGGGTCAGTCCTATGGCTACACCTTC. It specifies CASSNSGQSYGYTF.

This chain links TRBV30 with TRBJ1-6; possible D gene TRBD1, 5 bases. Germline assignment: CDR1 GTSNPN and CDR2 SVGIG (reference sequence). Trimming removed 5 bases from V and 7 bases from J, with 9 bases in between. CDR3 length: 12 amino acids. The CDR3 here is CAWGGTNSPLHF. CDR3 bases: TGTGCCTGGGGGGGGACCAATTCACCCCTCCACTTT.

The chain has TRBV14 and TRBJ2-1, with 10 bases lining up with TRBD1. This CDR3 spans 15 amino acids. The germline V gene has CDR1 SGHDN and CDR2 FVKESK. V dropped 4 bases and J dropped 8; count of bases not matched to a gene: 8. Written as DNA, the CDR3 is TGTGCCAGCAGCCTCGGGACAGGGGTTGTCGATGAGCAGTTCTTC. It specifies CASSLGTGVVDEQFF.

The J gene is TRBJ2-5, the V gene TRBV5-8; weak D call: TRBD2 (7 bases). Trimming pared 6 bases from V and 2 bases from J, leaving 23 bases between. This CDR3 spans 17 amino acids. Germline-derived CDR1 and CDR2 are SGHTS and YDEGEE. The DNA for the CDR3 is TGTGCCAGCATCACGGAGATAAAGGGGGGGTTACAAGAGACCCAGTACTTC. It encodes CASITEIKGGLQETQYF.

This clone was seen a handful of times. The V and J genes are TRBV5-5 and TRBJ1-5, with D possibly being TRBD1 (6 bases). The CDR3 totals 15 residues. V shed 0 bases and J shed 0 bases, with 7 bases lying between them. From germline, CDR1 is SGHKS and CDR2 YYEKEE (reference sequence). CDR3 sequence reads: CASSLADSSNQPQHF. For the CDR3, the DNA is TGTGCCAGCAGCTTGGCGGACAGTAGCAATCAGCCCCAGCATTTT.